The clone carrying this TCR beta chain was counted only a few times. This entry comes from a study of blood T cell repertoires in COVID-19. Study at large: The United States, Italy and Spain were the sources of the acute and convalescent COVID-19 samples. PBMCs, B-cell-depleted T cells, or T cells provided the cDNA or gDNA that made up the material.

Trimming removed 5 bases at V and 0 bases at J, with 8 bases between. CDR1 and CDR2 (germline): MNHEY, SMNVEV (reference sequence). The CDR3 loop spans 13 amino acids. How the authors handled the data: How many nucleated cells were present was estimated from reference gene primer amplification. Using immunoSEQ multiplex PCR, the repertoire was profiled, and TCRdb retains in-frame clones only, with some absent. The V and J calls and clone size are taken from that table; D and trimming were inferred from the DNA. The table has 80,000 to 100,000 clones, 65% to 90% seen once; the top ten hold approximately 11%.

The receptor was derived from a man between 70 and 80 years old with active or convalescent COVID-19. The sequenced material came from peripheral blood. The J gene is TRBJ2-7, the V gene TRBV27; D uncertain. The DNA for the CDR3 is TGTGCCAGCAGTAGACACGTCTCCTACGAGCAGTACTTC. Its protein is CASSRHVSYEQYF.